This T cell receptor beta chain came from a study of regulatory T cells in long-lasting Graves disease. The study, taken as a whole, reports: Persistent-disease Graves' patients showed less TCR diversity than new cases. Newly diagnosed patients shared 750 to 1,000 public clonotypes; persistent patients shared some 2,700.

In its sample, this clonotype was seen a few times. Its antigen remains unknown. Germline CDR1 and CDR2: SGHTA and FQGTGA. Trimming took 1 base from V and 4 from J; bases not matched to a gene: 8. The CDR3 contains 17 residues. Arm-PCR of CDR3 regions and iRepertoire HTBI primers were used to build TCR beta libraries. One entry per CDR3 protein, called by TCRdb with MiXCR from the multiplex PCR reads. This sample has 310,000 or so distinct CDR3 sequences, with around a fifth found just once. Indicated time point: persistent/refractory GD, antithyroid drugs over 5 years with positive TRAb. Preparation of the TCR library used RNA extracted from PBMCs. American Thyroid Association guidelines served as the basis for diagnosing Graves' disease. The peripheral blood volume drawn was approximately 9 milliliters, and it was collected into EDTA tubes.

The TCR was taken from a female donor with Graves disease. This rearrangement joins TRBV7-3 to TRBJ2-2; 8 bases fit TRBD1. The sequencing used peripheral blood mononuclear cells (PBMCs), collected when the disease was refractory, from a patient treated with antithyroid drugs. The CDR3 DNA is TGTGCCAGCAGCTTAAGAGGACAGGGTCGCGGCACCGGGGAGCTGTTTTTT. Its translation: CASSLRGQGRGTGELFF.